This T cell receptor (beta chain) was documented in a study of siplizumab effects on memory and regulatory T cells. Study-level points and caveats: Alloreactive sequences traceable to unstimulated CD4+ memory cells declined significantly under siplizumab. Naive T cells appeared more varied than memory cells and looked like key alloresponse contributors. A small minority of alloreactive clones were mapped to unstimulated subsets. Many proliferating CD4+ or CD8+ clones remained unclassified. Roughly 80-96% of them could not be assigned either a naive or a memory phenotype.

Produced via immunoSEQ multiplex PCR; TCRdb's table is partial and in-frame only. Altogether 100,000 or so clones are present, around 93% being singletons, with the ten largest covering under 0.2%. The V gene's germline CDR1 is LGHNA and CDR2 YSLEER. Trimming cost V 4 bases and J 11 bases; bases outside gene matches: 11. The CDR3 length is 14 residues. In the case of this clone: Its antigen is as yet unknown.

Sample: non-Treg CD4+ T cells sorted from blood. This rearrangement joins TRBV4-3 to TRBJ2-4, with TRBD1 matching over 7 bases. The TCR sequence derives from a human donor in good health. The CDR3 region has the DNA TGCGCCAGCAGCCCTGGGACAGCCATCGGTTTTCAGTACTTC. Translation: CASSPGTAIGFQYF.